A single sample is the source of the 24 T cell receptor beta chains below, sequenced in a study of shared clonotypes between healthy human individuals. Using immunoSEQ multiplex PCR, the repertoire was profiled, and TCRdb retains in-frame clones only, with some absent. The table records more than 2 million clones, approximately 94% of them present only once. The sequencing sample was made of naive CD4+ T cells sorted from blood. As to subset: CD45RA+ positively selected. The receptors were gathered from a man between 18 and 35 years old in good health.

Concerning this clone: An end of the junction differs from the germline gene, which may be a read error. V and J are TRBV7-2 and TRBJ2-7, with 8 bases that match TRBD2. Germline lookup yields CDR1 SGHTA and CDR2 FQGNSA. There are 14 residues in the CDR3. The CDR3 DNA reads TGTGCCAGCAGCATAGCGGGGCGCCCCGACGAGCAGTACTTC. Translated, it gives CASSIAGRPDEQYF.

The chain has TRBV5-1 and TRBJ2-5; 10 bases are shared with TRBD1. The trim removed 3 bases at V and 5 bases at J, leaving 7 bases unmatched. The CDR3 covers 15 residues. From germline, CDR1 is SGHRS and CDR2 YFSETQ. The CDR3 spells CASSWTGGTMETQYF. DNA for the CDR3: TGCGCCAGCAGCTGGACAGGGGGGACTATGGAGACCCAGTACTTC.

This clone was seen once. The chain links TRBV5-4 to TRBJ2-3; D is uncertain. CDR3 length: 13 residues. Per germline, CDR1 SGHNT and CDR2 YYREEE (reference sequence). The V and J ends lost 1 base and 4 bases respectively, with 7 bases between them. CDR3 protein: CASSLNSPDTQYF. The CDR3 DNA sequence: TGTGCCAGCAGCTTGAACAGCCCAGATACGCAGTATTTT.

V usage is TRBV13 and J usage is TRBJ1-6; no clear D gene. The V end was cut by 5 bases, the J end by 5 bases, with 13 bases between. There are 15 residues in the CDR3. Germline CDR1 is PRHDT and CDR2 is FYEKMQ (reference sequence). The CDR3 spells CASSRGWADNSPLHF. CDR3 sequence (DNA): TGTGCCAGCAGCCGTGGTTGGGCCGATAATTCACCCCTCCACTTT.

The V and J genes are TRBV30 and TRBJ1-1, with no clear D. V was clipped by 2 bases and J by 1 base, with 8 bases between them. Germline-derived CDR1 and CDR2 are GTSNPN and SVGIG (reference sequence). The CDR3 totals 13 residues. Here the CDR3 reads CAWSLSANTEAFF. The CDR3 coding sequence is TGTGCCTGGAGTTTGTCAGCGAACACTGAAGCTTTCTTT.

The CDR3 DNA reads TGTGCCAGCAGGAGGGGGGGACCACAAGAGACCCAGTACTTC. Translation gives CASRRGGPQETQYF. This chain uses TRBV5-4 with TRBJ2-5; a possible D gene is TRBD2 (7 bases). Germline CDR1 and CDR2: SGHNT and YYREEE (reference sequence). Trimming took 5 bases from V and 2 from J, leaving 13 bases between them. This CDR3 has 14 amino acids.

CDR3 sequence: CASSLTFGRANTDEQYF. The CDR3, as DNA: TGTGCCAGCAGCTTAACGTTCGGGAGGGCCAATACAGACGAGCAGTACTTC. The gene calls are TRBV7-8 and TRBJ2-7, with 8 bases aligning to TRBD2. Germline assignment: CDR1 SGHVS and CDR2 FQNEAQ. V shed 2 bases and J 5 bases; nucleotides not matched to a gene: 14. The CDR3 contains 17 residues.

The chain has TRBV5-1 and TRBJ1-1, with D perhaps matching TRBD1 (6 bases). Trimming cost V 4 bases and J 0 bases, with 13 bases left between them. Germline V CDR1 and CDR2: SGHRS, YFSETQ. The CDR3 contains 15 residues. CDR3 sequence (DNA): TGCGCCAGCAGCCCAGCGGGGGGGCTGAACACTGAAGCTTTCTTT. This codes for CASSPAGGLNTEAFF.

The rearrangement links TRBV4-2 to TRBJ1-3; tentative D call: TRBD1 (5 bases). This CDR3 contains 16 residues. Trimming took off 1 base at V and 2 bases at J, with 12 bases between the two ends. Germline CDR1 reads LGHNA; CDR2 reads YNFKEQ. For the CDR3, the DNA is TGTGCCAGCAGCCAAGCCTACGGGGGGGCTGGAAACACCATATATTTT. It is translated as CASSQAYGGAGNTIYF.

A word on this clone: This CDR3 is also generated by other DNA sequences in the sample. V gene TRBV5-1 combines with J gene TRBJ1-5, with D perhaps TRBD1 (6 bases). The CDR3 loop spans 13 amino acids. CDR1 and CDR2 (germline): SGHRS, YFSETQ. V was shortened by 0 bases and J by 6 bases, with 7 bases between the two germline ends. As DNA, the CDR3 is TGCGCCAGCAGCTTGGCACAGGGTCAGCCCCAGCATTTT. Protein: CASSLAQGQPQHF.

The CDR3 loop is CATSRRGPNQPQHF. CDR3 coding DNA: TGTGCCACCAGCAGACGGGGACCTAATCAGCCCCAGCATTTT. This chain uses TRBV15 with TRBJ1-5; weak D call: TRBD1 (5 bases). The CDR3 covers 14 residues. The V gene lost 2 bases and the J gene lost 4 bases, with 9 bases spanning the gap. Germline CDR1 LNHNV, CDR2 YYDKDF (reference sequence).

V is TRBV28 and J is TRBJ1-4, with 8 positions matching TRBD1. CDR3 size: 13 residues. Germline CDR1 is MDHEN and CDR2 is SYDVKM. V shed 6 bases, J shed 11 bases, and the junction held 8 bases outside the gene matches. CDR3 coding DNA: TGTGCCAGCAGCAATAACAGGGGGGATAAACTGTTTTTT. Translation: CASSNNRGDKLFF.

The V gene is TRBV30, the J gene TRBJ1-2, with 8 bases matching TRBD1. Per the germline V gene, CDR1 is GTSNPN and CDR2 is SVGIG (reference sequence). J was trimmed by 0 bases and V by 1 base; bases with no gene match: 13. The length of the CDR3 is 18 residues. For the CDR3, the DNA is TGTGCCTGGAGTGAGGGGGACAGGCTGCAATACTCTAACTATGGCTACACCTTC. As protein: CAWSEGDRLQYSNYGYTF.

This clone was counted once. Other DNA variants within this sample encode the same CDR3. The rearrangement joins TRBV2 to TRBJ2-3; D tentatively fits TRBD1 or TRBD2 (5 bases each). Germline V gene sequence: CDR1 SNHLY, CDR2 FYNNEI. V dropped 6 bases and J dropped 0 bases, with 10 bases sitting between them. CDR3 length equals 14 residues. The CDR3 sequence: CASRRGQSTDTQYF. In DNA, the CDR3 is TGTGCCAGCAGGAGGGGTCAGAGCACAGATACGCAGTATTTT.

Only one count was recorded for this clone. The sample holds other DNA sequences that translate to the same CDR3. The CDR3 is CASNPGGGYGYTF. The CDR3 DNA reads as TGCGCCAGCAACCCGGGCGGGGGCTATGGCTACACCTTC. J is TRBJ1-2 and V is TRBV5-1; TRBD1 is a possible D gene (5 bases). Deletions cut 6 bases from V and 4 bases from J, with 13 bases between. Germline-derived CDR1 and CDR2 are SGHRS and YFSETQ. The CDR3 has 13 residues.

J is TRBJ1-6 and V is TRBV7-2; TRBD1 matches at 9 bases. Germline V lookup: CDR1 SGHTA, CDR2 FQGNSA. V lost 1 base and J lost 9; bases outside the gene matches: 4. The CDR3 loop spans 15 amino acids. CDR3 DNA: TGTGCCAGCAGCTTAGTCGGGACAGGGTCTTCACCCCTCCACTTT. This codes for CASSLVGTGSSPLHF.

The V gene is TRBV10-1, the J gene TRBJ2-2, with D unresolved. Trimming pared 4 bases from V and 5 bases from J, leaving 11 bases between. The germline CDR1 and CDR2 sequences are WNHNN and SYGVQD (reference sequence). This CDR3 region has 14 residues. CDR3 region: CASSVQLGTGELFF. The CDR3 DNA sequence: TGCGCCAGCAGTGTTCAGCTGGGGACCGGGGAGCTGTTTTTT.

This clone was seen a handful of times. This sample includes further DNA sequences coding for the same CDR3. CDR3 loop: CASSITENYGYTF. Here the CDR3 DNA reads TGTGCCAGTAGTATAACGGAGAACTATGGCTACACCTTC. The chain carries TRBV19 and TRBJ1-2, with no clear D. The CDR3 is 13 amino acids. Germline V gene lookup returns CDR1 LNHDA and CDR2 SQIVND (reference sequence). Trimming cost V 2 bases and J 2 bases, with 6 bases left between them. The full variable domain, in which reference TRBV19 and TRBJ1-2 provide the parts outside the CDR3, is DGGITQSPKYLFRKEGQNVTLSCEQNLNHDAMYWYRQDPGQGLRLIYYSQIVNDFQKGDIAEGYSVSREKKESFPLTVTSAQKNPTAFYLCASSITENYGYTFGSGTRLTVV.

The V call is TRBV9, the J call TRBJ2-3; the D gene could be TRBD1 or TRBD2 (5 bases each). The CDR3 has 14 amino acids. V lost 0 bases to trimming and J lost 4 bases, with 9 bases between them. Germline-derived CDR1 and CDR2 are SGDLS and YYNGEE. The DNA of the CDR3 is TGTGCCAGCAGCGTAGGGGGGATCTCAGATACGCAGTATTTT. The encoded protein is CASSVGGISDTQYF.

This clone has a handful of counts. CDR3 loop: CAWSPSGLQPQHF. CDR3 nucleotides: TGTGCCTGGAGCCCTTCGGGGCTCCAGCCCCAGCATTTT. The chain recombines TRBV30 with TRBJ1-5, with D tentatively TRBD1 (5 bases). Trimming took 3 bases from V and 7 from J, leaving 13 bases between them. This CDR3 is built from 13 residues. Germline CDR1 GTSNPN, CDR2 SVGIG (reference sequence). The full variable domain, completed using reference TRBV30 and TRBJ1-5, is SQTIHQWPATLVQPVGSPLSLECTVEGTSNPNLYWYRQAAGRGLQLLFYSVGIGQISSEVPQNLSASRPQDRQFILSSKKLLLSDSGFYLCAWSPSGLQPQHFGDGTRLSIL.

The CDR3 sequence is CAIKSGGKNTEAFF. For the CDR3, the DNA is TGTGCCATCAAATCGGGAGGGAAGAACACTGAAGCTTTCTTT. The chain recombines TRBV10-3 with TRBJ1-1; D uncertain. The germline gives CDR1 ENHRY, CDR2 SYGVKD. V was pared by 7 bases and J by 1 base, with 13 bases between. This CDR3 spans 14 amino acids.

A word on this clone: Other DNA sequences within the sample encode an identical CDR3. This rearrangement joins TRBV10-3 to TRBJ2-7, with 9 bases that match TRBD1. The germline V gene encodes CDR1 ENHRY and CDR2 SYGVKD. The ends lost 6 bases at V and 1 base at J; junction bases unmatched: 1. The CDR3 loop spans 13 amino acids. The CDR3 sequence is CAIRGQGSYEQYF. The CDR3 DNA reads as TGTGCCATCAGAGGACAGGGGTCCTACGAGCAGTACTTC.

Only a few counts were recorded for this clone. The sample contains more than one DNA sequence encoding this CDR3. The CDR3 bases are TGTGCCTGGAGTGTTCCCGGTTCACCCCTCCACTTT. The encoded protein is CAWSVPGSPLHF. The V and J genes are TRBV30 and TRBJ1-6; unclear D gene. This CDR3 is 12 amino acids long. Germline V gene lookup returns CDR1 GTSNPN and CDR2 SVGIG (reference sequence). Trimming cost V 0 bases and J 9 bases, with 6 bases left between them.

The chain couples TRBV7-6 to TRBJ2-1, with D perhaps being TRBD1 or TRBD2 (5 bases each). Germline CDR1 is SGHVS and CDR2 is FNYEAQ. The germline V and J ends were trimmed by 5 bases and 8 bases, with 19 bases remaining between them. The CDR3 extends over 15 amino acids. The CDR3 region is CASSGGPPNVDEQFF. The CDR3 nucleotides are TGTGCCAGCAGCGGGGGACCACCCAATGTCGATGAGCAGTTCTTC.